One sample yielded the 15 T cell receptor beta chains listed below, sequenced in a study of identical twins. In TCRdb, the 5' RACE reads were re-called with MiXCR into one record per CDR3 protein. The sample lists about 290,000 distinct CDR3 sequences, 9.5% occurring once. This sample also appeared in a second study, on yellow fever vaccine responses in identical twins.

Sequenced: CD8+ T cells sorted from blood. The receptors here all came from a woman aged 18-29 years in good health.

This clonotype was picked up a small number of times. The V gene is TRBV9, the J gene TRBJ2-1; D possibly corresponds to TRBD2 (5 bases). The CDR3 extends over 17 amino acids. CDR1 is SGDLS and CDR2 is YYNGEE in the germline V gene. The V and J ends lost 0 bases and 0 bases respectively, with 13 bases between them. This chain's CDR3 is CASSVESGRSSYNEQFF. Written as DNA, the CDR3 is TGTGCCAGCAGCGTAGAGTCGGGAAGGAGCTCCTACAATGAGCAGTTCTTC.

This chain uses TRBV11-1 with TRBJ2-3; 10 bases match TRBD2. J gave up 4 bases and V 2 bases, and 3 bases lay outside the gene matches. Germline-derived CDR1 and CDR2 are SGHAT and FQDESV (reference sequence). There are 15 residues in the CDR3. DNA of the CDR3: TGTGCCAGCAGCTTAAGCGGGAGGGCCGCAGATACGCAGTATTTT. Its protein is CASSLSGRAADTQYF.

This clonotype showed up just a few times. This chain joins TRBV27 and TRBJ2-5; D possibly corresponds to TRBD2 (5 bases). With 1 base removed from V and 4 bases from J, the gap between germline ends came to 10 bases. CDR1 MNHEY and CDR2 SMNVEV come from the germline V gene (reference sequence). The CDR3 is made up of 14 amino acids. CDR3 DNA: TGTGCCAGCAGTTTATTCGGGGTGTTAGAGACCCAGTACTTC. Amino acids: CASSLFGVLETQYF.

In this sample, this clonotype turned up a few times. J is TRBJ2-3 and V is TRBV4-1; D gene unclear. The V gene's germline CDR1 is MGHRA and CDR2 YSYEKL. This CDR3 is built from 15 residues. V was cut by 3 bases and J by 0 bases, with 10 bases left in between. CDR3 sequence: CASSHRDRSTDTQYF. In DNA form, the CDR3 reads TGCGCCAGCAGCCACCGCGACCGTAGCACAGATACGCAGTATTTT.

This clonotype was found many times. The CDR3 sequence is CSVEGSSYDSGEQYF. The DNA for the CDR3 is TGCAGCGTTGAGGGGTCCTCCTACGATTCTGGGGAGCAGTACTTC. This chain uses TRBV29-1 with TRBJ2-7; D is ambiguous. The V end lost 3 bases, the J end lost 7 bases, and 22 bases lay between the germline ends. This CDR3 has 15 residues. Per germline, CDR1 SQVTM and CDR2 ANQGSEA.

This clonotype has at least ten counts. The genes are TRBV11-2 and TRBJ2-3; tentatively, D is TRBD2 (7 bases). The CDR3 has 19 residues. V was trimmed by 1 base and J by 5 bases, leaving 25 bases between them. Germline V gene sequence: CDR1 SGHAT, CDR2 FQNNGV. The CDR3 nucleotides read TGTGCCAGCAGCTTAGGGGGGGGCGGCGGGCCCCCTGGTGAAGATACGCAGTATTTT. It is translated as CASSLGGGGGPPGEDTQYF.

This clonotype was found many times. J is TRBJ2-2 and V is TRBV4-2, with a possible D match to TRBD2 (7 bases). CDR1 and CDR2 from the germline V gene are LGHNA and YNFKEQ. V gave up 3 bases and J gave up 5 bases, with 22 bases separating them. The CDR3 loop spans 18 amino acids. The DNA for the CDR3 is TGTGCCAGCAGCCACTTCCTAGGGGGGGAAGCGGGGACCGGGGAGCTGTTTTTT. Protein: CASSHFLGGEAGTGELFF.

By proportion, this clonotype is medium-sized. The chain uses TRBV24-1 and TRBJ2-2; D is ambiguous. Germline V gene lookup returns CDR1 KGHDR and CDR2 SFDVKD. With 0 bases removed from V and 6 bases from J, the gap between germline ends came to 13 bases. CDR3 length: 16 amino acids. The CDR3 sequence: CATSDLPIRMAGELFF. For the CDR3, the DNA is TGTGCCACCAGTGATTTGCCCATAAGGATGGCCGGGGAGCTGTTTTTT.

The sample holds a few counts of this clonotype. V and J are TRBV14 and TRBJ2-7; D is undetermined. The CDR3 sequence is 16 residues long. Trimming cost V 0 bases and J 2 bases, with 14 bases left between them. Germline-derived CDR1 and CDR2 are SGHDN and FVKESK. CDR3 nucleotide sequence: TGTGCCAGCAGCCAAGATCAGGCTCAAGGGACCTACGAGCAGTACTTC. Encoded protein: CASSQDQAQGTYEQYF.

This clonotype was detected ten times or more. The V gene is TRBV12-3 or TRBV12-4, the J gene TRBJ2-1; 10 bases fit TRBD2. V was pared by 5 bases and J by 6 bases, with 7 bases of the junction left unmatched. The CDR3 totals 15 residues. The CDR3 sequence: CASSPGTSVVNEQFF. The CDR3 bases are TGTGCCAGCAGTCCCGGGACTAGCGTAGTCAATGAGCAGTTCTTC.

The genes are TRBV7-2 and TRBJ2-7, with a weak D call TRBD1 (6 bases). The CDR3 consists of 14 residues. Germline CDR1 is SGHTA and CDR2 is FQGNSA. The ends were cut back, 4 bases at V and 2 bases at J, with 12 bases in the middle. CDR3 in DNA: TGTGCCAGCAGCTGGAACCACAGGGCCTACGAGCAGTACTTC. Translated, it gives CASSWNHRAYEQYF.

This clonotype was detected ten times or more. The CDR3 sequence is CATSRSDPHEQFF. In nucleotides, the CDR3 is TGTGCCACCAGTCGTAGCGATCCCCATGAGCAGTTCTTC. J is TRBJ2-1 and V is TRBV24-1; tentative D call: TRBD2 (5 bases). This CDR3 has 13 residues. With 6 bases removed from V and 8 bases from J, the gap between germline ends came to 13 bases. CDR1 KGHDR and CDR2 SFDVKD come from the germline V gene.

This clonotype was detected ten times or more. In DNA, the CDR3 is TGTGCCAGCAGTTCGCCCAGATACCGGGACAGAGCTTTGGGAGAGACCCAGTACTTC. Translating gives CASSSPRYRDRALGETQYF. The chain joins TRBV27 to TRBJ2-5, with 7 positions matching TRBD1. The CDR3 is 19 amino acids. The V and J ends lost 4 bases and 4 bases, in that order; junction bases with no gene match: 21. CDR1 is MNHEY, CDR2 SMNVEV, per germline (reference sequence).

The chain combines TRBV6-1 with TRBJ2-5, with 14 bases lining up with TRBD2. The trim removed 8 bases at V and 2 bases at J, leaving 13 bases unmatched. The CDR3 runs 18 residues. Looked up from germline, CDR1 is MNHNS and CDR2 is SASEGT. CDR3 residues: CASGTPGTSGGDQETQYF. CDR3 coding DNA: TGTGCCAGCGGTACACCCGGGACTAGCGGGGGAGATCAAGAGACCCAGTACTTC.

V usage is TRBV11-2 and J usage is TRBJ2-1; perhaps TRBD2 as D (6 bases). Between the trimmed V and J ends, which lost 5 bases and 2 bases, there was a span of 10 bases. The CDR3 has 14 residues. Germline V gene sequence: CDR1 SGHAT, CDR2 FQNNGV. This CDR3 is CASSPGAAYNEQFF. CDR3 coding DNA: TGTGCCAGCAGCCCGGGAGCGGCCTACAATGAGCAGTTCTTC. The whole variable domain, remainder taken from reference TRBV11-2 and TRBJ2-1, is EAGVAQSPRYKIIEKRQSVAFWCNPISGHATLYWYQQILGQGPKLLIQFQNNGVVDDSQLPKDRFSAERLKGVDSTLKIQPAKLEDSAVYLCASSPGAAYNEQFFGPGTRLTVL.